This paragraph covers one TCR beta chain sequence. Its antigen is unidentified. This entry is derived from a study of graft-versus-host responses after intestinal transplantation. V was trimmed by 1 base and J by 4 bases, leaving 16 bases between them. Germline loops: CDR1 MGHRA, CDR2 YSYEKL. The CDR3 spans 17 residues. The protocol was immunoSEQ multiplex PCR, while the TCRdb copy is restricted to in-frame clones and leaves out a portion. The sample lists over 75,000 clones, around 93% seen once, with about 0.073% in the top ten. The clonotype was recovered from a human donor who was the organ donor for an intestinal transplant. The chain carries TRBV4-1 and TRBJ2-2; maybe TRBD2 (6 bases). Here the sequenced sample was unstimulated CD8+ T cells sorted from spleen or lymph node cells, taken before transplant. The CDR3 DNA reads TGCGCCAGCAGCCAAGGAAGCGTCTCTAGCGCCACCGGGGAGCTGTTTTTT. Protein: CASSQGSVSSATGELFF.